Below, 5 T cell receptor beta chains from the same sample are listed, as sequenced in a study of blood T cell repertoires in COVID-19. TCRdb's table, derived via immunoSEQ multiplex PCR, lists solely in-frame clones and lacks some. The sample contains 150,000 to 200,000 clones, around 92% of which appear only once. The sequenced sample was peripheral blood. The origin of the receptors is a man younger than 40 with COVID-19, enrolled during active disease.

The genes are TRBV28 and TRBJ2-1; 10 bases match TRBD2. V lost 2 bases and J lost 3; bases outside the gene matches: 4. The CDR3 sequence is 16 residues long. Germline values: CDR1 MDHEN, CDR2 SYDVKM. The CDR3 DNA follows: TGTGCCAGCAGTTTAGCGGCTAGCGGGAGCTACAATGAGCAGTTCTTC. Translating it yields CASSLAASGSYNEQFF.

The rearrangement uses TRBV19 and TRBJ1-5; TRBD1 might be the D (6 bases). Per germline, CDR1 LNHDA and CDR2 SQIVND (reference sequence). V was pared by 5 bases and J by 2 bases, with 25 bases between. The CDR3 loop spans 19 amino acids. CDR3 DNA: TGTGCCAGTAGTGTTGGACCCGGGACATCCGGCTATGGCAATCAGCCCCAGCATTTT. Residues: CASSVGPGTSGYGNQPQHF.

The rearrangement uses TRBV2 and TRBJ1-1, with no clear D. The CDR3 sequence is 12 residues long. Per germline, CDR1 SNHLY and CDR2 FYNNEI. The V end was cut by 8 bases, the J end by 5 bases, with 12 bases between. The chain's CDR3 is CASGKMRTEAFF. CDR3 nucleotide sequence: TGTGCCAGCGGTAAAATGAGAACTGAAGCTTTCTTT.

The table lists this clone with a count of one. CDR3 residues: CATSGQMNEKLFF. The CDR3 DNA sequence: TGTGCCACCTCGGGACAGATGAATGAAAAACTGTTTTTT. V gene TRBV19 combines with J gene TRBJ1-4; TRBD1 agrees at 7 bases. There are 13 residues in the CDR3. Per germline, CDR1 LNHDA and CDR2 SQIVND (reference sequence). The V and J ends lost 10 bases and 5 bases, in that order; junction bases with no gene match: 7.

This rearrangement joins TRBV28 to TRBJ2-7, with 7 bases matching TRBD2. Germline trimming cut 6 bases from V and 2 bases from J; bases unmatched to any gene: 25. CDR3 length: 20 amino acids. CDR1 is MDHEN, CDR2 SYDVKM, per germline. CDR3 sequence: CASSLIAHTLTLASPYEQYF. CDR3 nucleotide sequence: TGTGCCAGCAGCCTGATAGCACATACCCTGACACTAGCGAGTCCCTACGAGCAGTACTTC.